The present T cell receptor (beta chain) was sequenced within a study of cytomegalovirus exposure and HLA in healthy donors. Libraries were prepared by immunoSEQ multiplex PCR; TCRdb keeps only in-frame clonotypes and omits some of them. The sample contains under 95,000 clones, about 93% of which appear only once. The count of this clone is one. The V segment lost 3 bases and the J segment 0 bases; nucleotides outside the gene matches: 1. CDR1 is GTSNPN and CDR2 is SVGIG in the germline V gene (reference sequence). There are 13 residues in the CDR3. V and J are TRBV30 and TRBJ1-1, with 7 bases lining up with TRBD1. The TCR comes from a woman aged 18 to 35 in good health and CMV-seronegative. The sequencing sample was made of PBMCs. CDR3 sequence (DNA): TGTGCCTGGAGAACAGGGGTGAACACTGAAGCTTTCTTT. Encoded protein: CAWRTGVNTEAFF.